This T cell receptor (beta chain) emerged from a study of cytomegalovirus exposure and HLA in healthy donors. Overall study findings and caveats: In vitro work confirmed that three CMV-associated chains recognize CMV antigens. According to the study, around 150 TCR beta chains were cytomegalovirus-associated. Within the data, a cluster of highly shared sequence variants was likely a sequencing artifact.

With respect to this clone: Its antigen is not identified.

The CDR3 contains 15 residues. Germline-derived CDR1 and CDR2 are MNHNY and SVGAGI (reference sequence). J lost 4 bases, V lost 4 bases, and 1 base had no gene match. The PCR had 60 Vbeta and 13 Jbeta primers. The repertoire was sequenced with immunoSEQ multiplex PCR; TCRdb's copy has only in-frame clones and lacks some. The table lists 130,000 to 150,000 clones, about 74% of them singletons, with 4.3% in the top ten. This sequence joins TRBV6-6 and TRBJ2-5, with 15 nucleotides matching TRBD2. The sequence was collected from a man between 18 and 29 years old in good health and CMV-seropositive. Sequencing input: PBMCs. The CDR3 DNA is TGTGCCAGCAGTTGGGGACTAGCGGGAGGAGAGACCCAGTACTTC. Translated, it gives CASSWGLAGGETQYF.